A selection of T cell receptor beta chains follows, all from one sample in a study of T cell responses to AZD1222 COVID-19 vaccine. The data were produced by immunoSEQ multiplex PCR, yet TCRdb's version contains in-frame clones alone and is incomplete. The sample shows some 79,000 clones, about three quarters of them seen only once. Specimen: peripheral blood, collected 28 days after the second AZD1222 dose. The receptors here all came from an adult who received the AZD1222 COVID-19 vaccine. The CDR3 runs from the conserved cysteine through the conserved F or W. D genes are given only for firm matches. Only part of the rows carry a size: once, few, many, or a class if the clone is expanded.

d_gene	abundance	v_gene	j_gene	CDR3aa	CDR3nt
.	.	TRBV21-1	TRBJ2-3	CASSTPTSGGPTDTQYF	TGTGCCAGCAGCACCCCGACTAGCGGGGGGCCCACAGATACGCAGTATTTT
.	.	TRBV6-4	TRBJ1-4	CASRTGLELFF	TGTGCCAGCAGAACAGGGTTGGAACTGTTTTTT
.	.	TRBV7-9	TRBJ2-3	CASSQRDNSLTDTQYF	TGTGCCAGCAGCCAGCGGGACAATAGCCTGACAGATACGCAGTATTTT
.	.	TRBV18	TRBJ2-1	CASSPSLNEQFF	TGTGCCAGCTCACCTTCACTGAATGAGCAGTTCTTC
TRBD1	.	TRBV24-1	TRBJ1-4	CATSDSLRGSEKLFF	TGTGCCACCAGTGATTCCCTCAGGGGGAGTGAAAAACTGTTTTTT
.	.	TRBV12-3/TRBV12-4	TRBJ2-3	CASSLNTDTQYF	TGTGCCAGCAGTTTAAACACAGATACGCAGTATTTT
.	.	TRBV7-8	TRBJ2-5	CASSLGTDQETQYF	TGTGCCAGCAGCTTAGGGACAGACCAAGAGACCCAGTACTTC
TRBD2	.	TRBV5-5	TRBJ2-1	CASSPGTSGGPSSYNEQFF	TGTGCCAGCAGCCCAGGGACTAGCGGGGGGCCGAGCTCCTACAATGAGCAGTTCTTC
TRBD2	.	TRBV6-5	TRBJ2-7	CASSYSSSGHYEQYF	TGTGCCAGCAGTTACTCCTCTAGCGGGCACTACGAGCAGTACTTC
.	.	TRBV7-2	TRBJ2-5	CASSLSLSTRGGQETQYF	TGTGCCAGCAGCTTATCGCTCTCGACTAGGGGCGGGCAAGAGACCCAGTACTTC
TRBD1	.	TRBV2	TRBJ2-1	CASSSWTGGVNEQFF	TGTGCCAGCAGCTCTTGGACAGGGGGAGTCAATGAGCAGTTCTTC
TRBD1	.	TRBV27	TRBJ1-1	CASSLAQGAYTEAFF	TGTGCCAGCAGTTTAGCCCAGGGGGCGTACACTGAAGCTTTCTTT
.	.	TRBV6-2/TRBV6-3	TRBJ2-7	CASSIPTRTDEQYF	TGTGCCAGCAGTATACCTACACGGACGGACGAGCAGTACTTC
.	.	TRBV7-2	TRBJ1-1	CASSSTGVTEAFF	TGTGCCAGCAGCTCCACGGGTGTCACTGAAGCTTTCTTT
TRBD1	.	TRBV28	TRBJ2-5	CASSLLGTGGRNQYF	TGTGCCAGCAGTTTATTAGGGACAGGGGGCCGTAACCAGTACTTC
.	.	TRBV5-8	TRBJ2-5	CASTPVPQEETQYF	TGTGCCAGCACCCCTGTCCCCCAAGAGGAGACCCAGTACTTC
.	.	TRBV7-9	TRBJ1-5	CASSKQGVNQPQHF	TGTGCCAGCAGCAAACAGGGAGTGAATCAGCCCCAGCATTTT
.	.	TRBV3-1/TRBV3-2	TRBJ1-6	CASIGYNSPLHF	TGTGCCAGCATTGGGTATAATTCACCCCTCCACTTT
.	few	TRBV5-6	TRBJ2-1	CASSLGGSYNEQFF	TGTGCCAGCAGCTTGGGGGGCTCCTACAATGAGCAGTTCTTC
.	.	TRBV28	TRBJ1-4	CASSFANEKLFF	TGTGCCAGCAGTTTTGCTAATGAAAAACTGTTTTTT
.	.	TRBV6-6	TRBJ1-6	CASRYDIPGSPLHF	TGTGCCAGCAGATACGACATACCGGGTTCACCCCTCCACTTT
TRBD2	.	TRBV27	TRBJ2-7	CASSLRGGSTYEQYF	TGTGCCAGCAGTTTACGGGGAGGGAGCACCTACGAGCAGTACTTC
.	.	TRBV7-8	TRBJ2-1	CASSFRASYNEQFF	TGTGCCAGCAGCTTTAGGGCTAGCTACAATGAGCAGTTCTTC
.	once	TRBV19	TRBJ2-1	CASSMTGGINNEQFF	TGTGCCAGTAGTATGACTGGGGGTATCAACAATGAGCAGTTCTTC